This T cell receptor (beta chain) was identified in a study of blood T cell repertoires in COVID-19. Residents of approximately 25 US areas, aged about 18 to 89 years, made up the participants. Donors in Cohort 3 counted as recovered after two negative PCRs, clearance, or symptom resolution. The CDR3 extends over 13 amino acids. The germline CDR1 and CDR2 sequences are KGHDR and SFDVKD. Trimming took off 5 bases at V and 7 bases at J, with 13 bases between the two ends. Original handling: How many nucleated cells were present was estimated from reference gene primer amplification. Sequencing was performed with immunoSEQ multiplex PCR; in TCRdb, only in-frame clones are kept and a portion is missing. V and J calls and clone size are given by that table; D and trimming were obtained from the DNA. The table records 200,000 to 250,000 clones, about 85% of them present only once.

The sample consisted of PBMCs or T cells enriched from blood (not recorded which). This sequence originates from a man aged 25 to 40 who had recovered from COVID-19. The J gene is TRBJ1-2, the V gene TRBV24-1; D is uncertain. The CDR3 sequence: CATSAEGSSGYTF. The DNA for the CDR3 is TGTGCCACCAGTGCCGAGGGTAGCTCTGGCTACACCTTC.